This T cell receptor (beta chain) originates from a study of T cell repertoires in cytomegalovirus infection. Remarks on this clonotype: The antigen is not known.

One entry per CDR3 protein results from TCRdb running MiXCR on the reads. This table has roughly 920,000 distinct CDR3 sequences, about a third appearing once. The CDR3 covers 15 residues. V dropped 8 bases and J dropped 2; count of bases not matched to a gene: 9. In germline, CDR1 is SNHLY, CDR2 FYNNEI. V and J are TRBV2 and TRBJ2-1, with TRBD1 identical over 7 bases. The sample here was cultured CD8+ T cells from PBMCs, taken from culture after CMV antigen stimulation. This clonotype was obtained from a human donor in good health (CMV status not recorded). Some clones in this sample may be carry-over from other donors' samples. The chain's CDR3 is CASGASGTAYNEQFF. The DNA of the CDR3 is TGTGCCAGCGGAGCTTCCGGGACAGCCTACAATGAGCAGTTCTTC. The full variable domain, with the rest looked up from reference TRBV2 and TRBJ2-1, is EPEVTQTPSHQVTQMGQEVILRCVPISNHLYFYWYRQILGQKVEFLVSFYNNEISEKSEIFDDQFSVERPDGSNFTLKIRSTKLEDSAMYFCASGASGTAYNEQFFGPGTRLTVL.